The 13 T cell receptor beta chains below come from one sample, sequenced in a study of T cells in women clearing cervical HPV infection. Using immunoSEQ multiplex PCR, the repertoire was profiled, and TCRdb retains in-frame clones only, with some absent. The sample includes approximately 30,000 clones. Sequencing used blood buffy coat. The receptors derive from a woman aged 18-70 years with a cervical HPV16 infection that either progressed to CIN3+ or cleared (not recorded which).

In regard to this clone: The read halts 3 residues ahead of the CDR3 end, with the missing end drawn from the germline J gene. The rearrangement uses TRBV2 and TRBJ2-3; possible D gene TRBD2, 6 bases. Germline CDR1 reads SNHLY; CDR2 reads FYNNEI. The length of the CDR3 is 14 residues. Incomplete CDR3 DNA: TGTGCCAGCACCAATCGGGGAGGCCAAGAGACG. Protein product: CASTNRGGQET. Given in full, the CDR3 is CASTNRGGQETQYF.

A remark on this clone: With the read ending 3 residues before the CDR3 end, the germline J gene is used to fill in that end. The rearrangement links TRBV18 to TRBJ1-2; 11 bases are a match to TRBD1. The V gene's germline CDR1 is KGHSH and CDR2 LQKENI. This CDR3 contains 15 residues. V dropped 8 bases and J dropped 5; count of bases not matched to a gene: 10. The CDR3 region is CASNPTGTGGYGYTF. The CDR3 bases that were read are TGTGCCAGCAACCCGACCGGGACAGGGGGATATGGC.

To note about this clone: The read gets to within 3 residues of the CDR3 end, and the germline J gene fills in the rest. The rearrangement uses TRBV7-2 and TRBJ1-2, with D hard to call. The CDR3 has 12 residues. The germline V gene encodes CDR1 SGHTA and CDR2 FQGNSA. Incomplete CDR3 DNA: TGTGCCAGCAGCTTATATCAGGCGGGC. Amino acids: CASSLYQAG. The full CDR3 protein is CASSLYQAGYTF.

On this clone: The read falls 3 residues short of the CDR3 end, and the missing part is taken from the germline J gene. The V call is TRBV7-3, the J call TRBJ2-2; D might be TRBD1 (5 bases). This CDR3 has 17 residues. V was pared by 2 bases and J by 0 bases, with 13 bases between. The germline V gene has CDR1 SGHTA and CDR2 FQGTGA. CDR3 bases read: TGTGCCAGCAGCTTAGCGACAGTTTCCCCGAACACCGGGGAG. Amino acids: CASSLATVSPNTGE. The whole CDR3 protein reads CASSLATVSPNTGELFF.

Concerning this clone itself: The read stops 3 residues short of the end of the CDR3; the missing end is completed from the germline J gene. This sequence joins TRBV5-1 and TRBJ2-2, with 8 bases matching TRBD1. The CDR3 extends over 15 amino acids. CDR1 SGHRS and CDR2 YFSETQ come from the germline V gene. V shed 3 bases and J 6 bases; nucleotides not matched to a gene: 7. CDR3 amino acids: CASSSLDRAPGELFF. CDR3 bases read: TGCGCCAGCAGCTCCCTGGACAGGGCCCCCGGGGAG.

As concerns this clone: The CDR3 end falls 3 residues outside the read, so it is completed with the germline J gene. This rearrangement joins TRBV15 to TRBJ2-3; D is unclear. This CDR3 is 16 amino acids long. The germline CDR1 and CDR2 sequences are LNHNV and YYDKDF (reference sequence). Trimming stripped 4 bases from V and 0 bases from J, with 14 bases between. Partial CDR3 DNA: TGTGCCACCAGCAAATCAAGCGCCGCTAGCACAGATACG. It specifies CATSKSSAASTDT. The whole CDR3 is CATSKSSAASTDTQYF.

As concerns this clone: The observed sequence ends 3 residues before the CDR3 terminus, with the missing tail filled in from the germline J gene. The chain is built from TRBV25-1 and TRBJ2-7; D may correspond to TRBD1 or TRBD2 (5 bases each). There are 14 residues in the CDR3. The V end lost 8 bases, the J end lost 0 bases, and 14 bases lay between the germline ends. Germline values: CDR1 MGHDK, CDR2 SYGVNS. The DNA read from the CDR3 is TGTGCCAGCGCCAGGGAGAGGAGCTCCTACGAG. It translates to CASARERSSYE. The full-length CDR3 reads as CASARERSSYEQYF.

Turning to this clone: Read data end 3 residues before the CDR3 end; the end is taken from the germline J gene. The rearrangement joins TRBV20-1 to TRBJ2-1; the match to TRBD2 covers 15 bases. This CDR3 is built from 14 residues. Trimming at V came to 5 bases and at J to 9 bases, leaving 5 bases not matched to a gene. Germline V gene data show CDR1 as DFQATT and CDR2 as SNEGSKA (reference sequence). The sequenced CDR3 bases are TGCAGTGCTCCCCCGGGACTAGCGGGAGGTGAG. Translation: CSAPPGLAGGE. The whole CDR3 sequence reads CSAPPGLAGGEQFF.

In the case of this clone: The CDR3 end lies 3 residues beyond the end of the read and is filled in from the germline J gene. The V gene is TRBV7-9, the J gene TRBJ2-4; D is perhaps TRBD1 (6 bases). The CDR3 consists of 15 residues. From germline, CDR1 is SEHNR and CDR2 FQNEAQ (reference sequence). The part of the CDR3 DNA that was read is TGTGCCAGCAGCTTAACAGGGTCGGTAAACTATGGT. Its translation is CASSLTGSVNYG. The CDR3 as a whole reads CASSLTGSVNYGQYF.

CDR3: CASSPRDSKRYNEQFF. The sequenced CDR3 bases are TGTGCCAGCAGCCCAAGGGACAGTAAACGATACAATGAG. The genes are TRBV9 and TRBJ2-1; 7 nucleotides align to TRBD1. The sequence runs out 3 residues before the end of the CDR3; the remainder is reconstructed from the germline J gene. V was pared by 4 bases and J by 4 bases, with 11 bases of the junction left unmatched. The germline V gene encodes CDR1 SGDLS and CDR2 YYNGEE. The CDR3 runs 16 residues.

Comment on this clone: The read ends 3 residues before the CDR3 terminus; that terminus is restored from the germline J gene. The chain links TRBV6-2 or TRBV6-3 to TRBJ1-2; D is perhaps TRBD1 (5 bases). The CDR3 is 13 amino acids. Germline CDR1 and CDR2: MNHEY and SVGEGT. The CDR3: CASSYPTGHGYTF. The sequenced part of the CDR3 DNA is TGTGCCAGCAGTTACCCAACAGGCCACGGC.

Concerning this clone itself: Coverage ceases 3 residues before the CDR3 finishes, and the germline J gene fills in the end. The chain is built from TRBV7-8 and TRBJ2-2, with 8 bases that match TRBD1. Trimming took 0 bases from V and 2 from J; bases not matched to a gene: 2. The CDR3 runs to 16 residues. The germline CDR1 and CDR2 sequences are SGHVS and FQNEAQ. CDR3 amino acids: CASSLAQGANTGELFF. The CDR3 DNA, read in part, is TGTGCCAGCAGCTTAGCGCAGGGGGCTAACACCGGGGAG. Variable domain in full (rest from reference TRBV7-8 and TRBJ2-2): GAGVSQSPRYKVAKRGQDVALRCDPISGHVSLFWYQQALGQGPEFLTYFQNEAQLDKSGLPSDRFFAERPEGSVSTLKIQRTQQEDSAVYLCASSLAQGANTGELFFGEGSRLTVL.

On this clone itself: Sequencing ends 3 residues short of the CDR3 end; the germline J gene provides the rest. The chain is built from TRBV7-2 and TRBJ1-3, with 9 nucleotides matching TRBD1. V gave up 7 bases and J gave up 0 bases; unmatched junction bases: 1. Germline V CDR1 and CDR2: SGHTA, FQGNSA. CDR3 length: 14 residues. The CDR3 region is CASKQGASGNTIYF. The covered CDR3 bases are TGTGCCAGCAAACAGGGGGCCTCTGGAAACACC.